A single sample gave rise to the 29 T cell receptor beta chains below, sequenced in a study of cytomegalovirus exposure and HLA in healthy donors. This PCR relied on a set of 60 Vbeta primers and 13 Jbeta primers. The assay was immunoSEQ multiplex PCR, and TCRdb's table has in-frame clones only and misses some. The sample has fewer than 200,000 clones, 79% seen once. The specimen sequenced was PBMCs. The source of these receptors is a man aged 40-50 years in good health and CMV-seronegative.

The chain employs TRBV11-3 and TRBJ2-2, with TRBD1 matching 11 bases. CDR3 length equals 15 residues. The germline V gene encodes CDR1 SGHNT and CDR2 YENEEA. Trimming took 2 bases from V and 6 from J; bases not matched to a gene: 2. CDR3 protein: CASSLRTGGPGELFF. The CDR3 region has the DNA TGTGCCAGCAGCTTAAGGACAGGGGGCCCCGGGGAGCTGTTTTTT.

This chain connects TRBV14 to TRBJ2-2; a weak D match, TRBD2 (5 bases). The CDR3 covers 16 residues. Germline CDR1 SGHDN, CDR2 FVKESK. V shed 0 bases and J shed 2 bases, with 10 bases lying between them. CDR3: CASSQESPGNTGELFF. In DNA form, the CDR3 reads TGTGCCAGCAGCCAAGAAAGTCCGGGAAACACCGGGGAGCTGTTTTTT.

The rearrangement uses TRBV5-6 and TRBJ2-7; 10 nucleotides agree with TRBD2. The CDR3 is made up of 15 amino acids. The junction had 9 bases not matched to a gene; V was cut back by 4 bases and J by 5 bases. In germline, CDR1 is SGHDT, CDR2 YYEEEE. The CDR3 region has the DNA TGTGCCAGCAGCCGACGGCTAGCGGGAGACAACGAGCAGTACTTC. Protein sequence: CASSRRLAGDNEQYF.

The chain couples TRBV30 to TRBJ2-1, with 10 bases that match TRBD2. In germline, CDR1 is GTSNPN, CDR2 SVGIG (reference sequence). V shed 2 bases and J 1 base; nucleotides not matched to a gene: 2. The CDR3 loop spans 15 amino acids. CDR3 DNA: TGTGCCTGGAGTAGGGGACTAGCGTCCTACAATGAGCAGTTCTTC. Protein product: CAWSRGLASYNEQFF.

The CDR3 nucleotides are TGTGCCAGCAGCGTCTACTCTGGAAACACCATATATTTT. Amino acids: CASSVYSGNTIYF. This chain connects TRBV28 to TRBJ1-3; no clear D. Germline V gene sequence: CDR1 MDHEN, CDR2 SYDVKM. CDR3 length: 13 residues. Between the trimmed V and J ends, which lost 6 bases and 0 bases, there was a span of 6 bases.

This clone was found once. The chain recombines TRBV20-1 with TRBJ1-1; no definite D call. This CDR3 region has 8 residues. CDR1 and CDR2 (germline): DFQATT, SNEGSKA (reference sequence). V lost 6 bases and J lost 10, with 6 bases in between. As DNA, the CDR3 is TGCAGTGCCACAACAGCTTTCTTT. Translating gives CSATTAFF.

This clone appeared a few times. The chain is built from TRBV5-6 and TRBJ1-2; perhaps TRBD1 as D (5 bases). CDR1 SGHDT and CDR2 YYEEEE come from the germline V gene. V was trimmed by 2 bases and J by 7 bases, leaving 15 bases between them. There are 14 residues in the CDR3. For the CDR3, the DNA is TGTGCCAGCAGCTTTATCCAGGGTCAGGGTGGCTACACCTTC. Translation: CASSFIQGQGGYTF.

V usage is TRBV29-1 and J usage is TRBJ2-3; TRBD2 aligns across 9 bases. CDR1 SQVTM and CDR2 ANQGSEA come from the germline V gene. The CDR3 loop spans 13 amino acids. The V gene end was trimmed by 6 bases and the J gene end by 3 bases; junction bases not matched to a gene: 4. The CDR3 protein is CSVRGRATDTQYF. The CDR3 coding sequence is TGCAGCGTACGCGGGAGGGCAACAGATACGCAGTATTTT.

CDR3 nucleotide sequence: TGTGCCAGCAGTGAGGGCCGAGCTAACTATGGCTACACCTTC. Encoded protein: CASSEGRANYGYTF. The V call is TRBV2, the J call TRBJ1-2; D remains unclear. Germline CDR1 reads SNHLY; CDR2 reads FYNNEI. The V and J ends lost 3 bases and 0 bases respectively, with 8 bases between them. This CDR3 contains 14 residues.

This chain joins TRBV5-6 and TRBJ2-5; 10 bases are shared with TRBD2. The CDR3 contains 18 residues. Germline CDR1 reads SGHDT; CDR2 reads YYEEEE. Trimming removed 1 base from V and 5 bases from J; junction bases left unmatched: 14. For the CDR3, the DNA is TGTGCCAGCAGCTTGTTGGCTAGCGGGAGATATGACTCGGAGACCCAGTACTTC. This sequence encodes CASSLLASGRYDSETQYF. The whole variable domain, remainder taken from reference TRBV5-6 and TRBJ2-5, is DAGVTQSPTHLIKTRGQQVTLRCSPKSGHDTVSWYQQALGQGPQFIFQYYEEEERQRGNFPDRFSGHQFPNYSSELNVNALLLGDSALYLCASSLLASGRYDSETQYFGPGTRLLVL.

The rearrangement joins TRBV14 to TRBJ1-3, with D unclear. The CDR3 spans 17 residues. V shed 2 bases and J shed 0 bases, with 14 bases lying between them. CDR1 SGHDN and CDR2 FVKESK come from the germline V gene. CDR3 nucleotide sequence: TGTGCCAGCAGCCAACGCCGAGGCCGGGGCTCTGGAAACACCATATATTTT. This codes for CASSQRRGRGSGNTIYF. Combining the CDR3 with reference TRBV14 and TRBJ1-3 gives the whole variable domain EAGVTQFPSHSVIEKGQTVTLRCDPISGHDNLYWYRRVMGKEIKFLLHFVKESKQDESGMPNNRFLAERTGGTYSTLKVQPAELEDSGVYFCASSQRRGRGSGNTIYFGEGSWLTVV.

The table lists this clone with a few counts. J is TRBJ2-7 and V is TRBV9; D ambiguous. V lost 1 base and J 3 bases, leaving 14 bases between the germline ends. The CDR3 spans 15 residues. CDR1 and CDR2 from the germline V gene are SGDLS and YYNGEE. CDR3 in DNA: TGTGCCAGCAGCGTACGCGTCGGTGGTGTCTACGAGCAGTACTTC. Residues: CASSVRVGGVYEQYF. Supplemented by reference TRBV9 and TRBJ2-7, the full variable domain reads DSGVTQTPKHLITATGQRVTLRCSPRSGDLSVYWYQQSLDQGLQFLIQYYNGEERAKGNILERFSAQQFPDLHSELNLSSLELGDSALYFCASSVRVGGVYEQYFGPGTRLTVT.

The chain links TRBV6-1 to TRBJ2-1; 9 bases are shared with TRBD2. CDR1 MNHNS and CDR2 SASEGT come from the germline V gene. This CDR3 is built from 17 residues. Trimming removed 1 base from V and 5 bases from J; junction bases left unmatched: 9. The CDR3 region is CASSEDRAGGYHNEQFF. The CDR3 DNA reads TGTGCCAGCAGTGAAGATAGGGCGGGAGGGTACCACAATGAGCAGTTCTTC.

V usage is TRBV27 and J usage is TRBJ2-2; 10 nucleotides match TRBD1. Germline CDR1 reads MNHEY; CDR2 reads SMNVEV (reference sequence). The CDR3 covers 15 residues. Unmatched junction bases numbered 8, after V lost 4 bases and J lost 9 bases. The CDR3 nucleotides read TGTGCCAGCAGTTCTCCCGGGACAGGGGTCAGGGAGCTGTTTTTT. Its translation: CASSSPGTGVRELFF.

CDR3 loop: CASSKREMNIQYF. DNA for the CDR3: TGTGCCAGCAGCAAGCGGGAGATGAACATTCAGTACTTC. This rearrangement joins TRBV28 to TRBJ2-4, with 8 bases matching TRBD2. V dropped 6 bases and J dropped 7; count of bases not matched to a gene: 5. This CDR3 region has 13 residues. CDR1 is MDHEN and CDR2 is SYDVKM in the germline V gene.

The CDR3 DNA is TGTGCCAGCATCATACAGGGTGGAGCTTTCTTT. This gives the protein CASIIQGGAFF. The chain is built from TRBV28 and TRBJ1-1; TRBD1 might be the D (6 bases). The ends were cut back, 7 bases at V and 10 bases at J, with 13 bases in the middle. Per germline, CDR1 MDHEN and CDR2 SYDVKM. The CDR3 sequence is 11 residues long.

The chain links TRBV6-1 to TRBJ2-5, with D maybe TRBD1 (6 bases). Trimming stripped 10 bases from V and 4 bases from J, with 19 bases between. The germline V gene has CDR1 MNHNS and CDR2 SASEGT. The CDR3 has 14 residues. CDR3 loop: CATQTGLPGETQYF. The CDR3 DNA follows: TGTGCCACTCAGACAGGCCTCCCGGGAGAGACCCAGTACTTC.

The genes are TRBV5-1 and TRBJ2-3; 7 nucleotides agree with TRBD2. J gave up 0 bases and V 1 base, and 5 bases lay outside the gene matches. Germline V gives CDR1 SGHRS, CDR2 YFSETQ. This CDR3 contains 16 residues. In nucleotides, the CDR3 is TGCGCCAGCAGCTTGTGGGCGGGAGTTAGCACAGATACGCAGTATTTT. Residues: CASSLWAGVSTDTQYF.

The genes are TRBV27 and TRBJ2-5, with TRBD1 as a possible D gene (6 bases). The CDR3 has 13 residues. Germline V CDR1 and CDR2: MNHEY, SMNVEV (reference sequence). V gave up 2 bases and J gave up 6 bases, with 10 bases separating them. The CDR3 reads CASSLTWGQTQYF. DNA for the CDR3: TGTGCCAGCAGTTTAACTTGGGGGCAGACCCAGTACTTC.

The chain combines TRBV27 with TRBJ2-7; 10 nucleotides align to TRBD1. Germline loops: CDR1 MNHEY, CDR2 SMNVEV (reference sequence). This CDR3 spans 16 amino acids. The trim removed 5 bases at V and 7 bases at J, leaving 14 bases unmatched. In DNA form, the CDR3 reads TGTGCCAGCAGTACCCACCGCGGGACAGGGGTAGGGGAGCAGTACTTC. Translating it yields CASSTHRGTGVGEQYF.

The chain carries TRBV7-2 and TRBJ1-2; 8 bases agree with TRBD1. Trimming at V came to 1 base and at J to 0 bases, leaving 4 bases not matched to a gene. Germline assignment: CDR1 SGHTA and CDR2 FQGNSA. This CDR3 spans 16 amino acids. The CDR3 reads CASSLVQGAPNYGYTF. CDR3 DNA sequence: TGTGCCAGCAGCTTAGTTCAGGGGGCGCCTAACTATGGCTACACCTTC.

This clone was observed a few times. This sequence joins TRBV7-9 and TRBJ1-1, with 7 positions matching TRBD1. V shed 5 bases, J shed 4 bases, and the junction held 4 bases outside the gene matches. The CDR3 consists of 13 residues. Germline CDR1 is SEHNR and CDR2 is FQNEAQ (reference sequence). The CDR3 loop is CASSTQGVTEAFF. The CDR3 bases are TGTGCCAGCAGCACCCAGGGGGTCACTGAAGCTTTCTTT.

This clone has just a few counts. The chain joins TRBV16 to TRBJ1-1; D gene unclear. The CDR3 consists of 16 residues. CDR1 is KGHSY and CDR2 is FQNENV in the germline V gene. Trimming cost V 4 bases and J 3 bases, with 18 bases left between them. The CDR3 loop is CASSRTAAADYTEAFF. The CDR3 DNA reads as TGTGCCAGCAGCCGAACGGCGGCCGCCGATTACACTGAAGCTTTCTTT.

The CDR3 DNA is TGTGCCAGCTCATCGGACAGGGCCCCGGGGGTGGAAAAACTGTTTTTT. As protein: CASSSDRAPGVEKLFF. This chain uses TRBV18 with TRBJ1-4, with 8 bases fitting TRBD1. The CDR3 contains 16 residues. Looked up from germline, CDR1 is KGHSH and CDR2 is LQKENI. After removal of 5 bases from V and 8 bases from J, the junction contained 13 bases not matched to a gene.

The chain is built from TRBV2 and TRBJ1-1; maybe TRBD1 (6 bases). The V end was cut by 10 bases, the J end by 0 bases, with 12 bases between. In germline, CDR1 is SNHLY, CDR2 FYNNEI. The CDR3 runs to 13 residues. DNA for the CDR3: TGTGCCACGACACAGGGAATGAACACTGAAGCTTTCTTT. Translation: CATTQGMNTEAFF.

This clone was detected a few times. CDR3 nucleotides: TGTGCCAGCAGCTTGTCGGGACAGGGAGTTGGGTATGGCTACACCTTC. Translated, it gives CASSLSGQGVGYGYTF. This sequence joins TRBV7-2 and TRBJ1-2; 9 bases line up with TRBD1. V lost 3 bases, J lost 5 bases, and 10 bases stayed unmatched. The V gene's germline CDR1 is SGHTA and CDR2 FQGNSA. The CDR3 spans 16 residues.

This sequence joins TRBV30 and TRBJ2-2, with TRBD1 matching 7 bases. The CDR3 sequence is 14 residues long. Germline V gene sequence: CDR1 GTSNPN, CDR2 SVGIG (reference sequence). V gave up 4 bases and J gave up 2 bases; unmatched junction bases: 4. The CDR3 DNA reads TGTGCCTGGAAAGGGACAGCTAACACCGGGGAGCTGTTTTTT. This encodes CAWKGTANTGELFF.

The chain employs TRBV5-5 and TRBJ2-7; no firm D call. This CDR3 comprises 14 residues. Trimming took 0 bases from V and 4 from J, leaving 11 bases between them. The V gene's germline CDR1 is SGHKS and CDR2 YYEKEE (reference sequence). As DNA, the CDR3 is TGTGCCAGCAGCTTGGGGCAGGTACCTTACGAGCAGTACTTC. Its protein is CASSLGQVPYEQYF.

The chain uses TRBV19 and TRBJ2-7; 11 bases agree with TRBD2. Per germline, CDR1 LNHDA and CDR2 SQIVND (reference sequence). The V gene end was trimmed by 4 bases and the J gene end by 2 bases; junction bases not matched to a gene: 4. The CDR3 spans 15 residues. CDR3 loop: CASSSGTSGTYEQYF. The CDR3 DNA is TGTGCCAGTAGTAGCGGGACTAGCGGAACCTACGAGCAGTACTTC.